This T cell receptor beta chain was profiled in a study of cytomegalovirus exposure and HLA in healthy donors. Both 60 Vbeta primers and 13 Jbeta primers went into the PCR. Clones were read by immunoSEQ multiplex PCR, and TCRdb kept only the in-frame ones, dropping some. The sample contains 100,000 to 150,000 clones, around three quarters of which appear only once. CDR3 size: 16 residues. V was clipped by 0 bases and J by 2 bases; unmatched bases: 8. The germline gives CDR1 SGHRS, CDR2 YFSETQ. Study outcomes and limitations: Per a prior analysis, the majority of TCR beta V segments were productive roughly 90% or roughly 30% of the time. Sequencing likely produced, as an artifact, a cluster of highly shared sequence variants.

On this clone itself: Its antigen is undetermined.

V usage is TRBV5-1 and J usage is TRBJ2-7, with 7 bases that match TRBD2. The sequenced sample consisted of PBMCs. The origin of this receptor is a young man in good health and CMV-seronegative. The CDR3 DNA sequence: TGCGCCAGCAGCTTGGTCACCTCTAGCGGAACCTACGAGCAGTACTTC. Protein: CASSLVTSSGTYEQYF.